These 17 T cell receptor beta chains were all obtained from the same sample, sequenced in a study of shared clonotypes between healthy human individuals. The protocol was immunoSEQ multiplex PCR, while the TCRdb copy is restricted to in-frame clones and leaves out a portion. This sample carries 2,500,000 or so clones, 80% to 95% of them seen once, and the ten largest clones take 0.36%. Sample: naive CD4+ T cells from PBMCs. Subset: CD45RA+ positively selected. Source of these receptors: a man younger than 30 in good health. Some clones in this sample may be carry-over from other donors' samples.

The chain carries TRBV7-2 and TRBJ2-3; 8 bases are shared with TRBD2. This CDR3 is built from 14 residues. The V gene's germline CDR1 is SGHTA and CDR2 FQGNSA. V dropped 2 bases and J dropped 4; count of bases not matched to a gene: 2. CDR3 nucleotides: TGTGCCAGCAGCTTACATAGCGGGGCAGATACGCAGTATTTT. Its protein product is CASSLHSGADTQYF.

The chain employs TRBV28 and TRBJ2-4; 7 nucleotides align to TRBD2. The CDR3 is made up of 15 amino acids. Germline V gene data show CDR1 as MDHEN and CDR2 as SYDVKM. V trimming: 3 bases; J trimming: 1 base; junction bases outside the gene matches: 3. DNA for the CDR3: TGTGCCAGCAGTTTTCGCGGGGGTGCCAAAAACATTCAGTACTTC. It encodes CASSFRGGAKNIQYF.

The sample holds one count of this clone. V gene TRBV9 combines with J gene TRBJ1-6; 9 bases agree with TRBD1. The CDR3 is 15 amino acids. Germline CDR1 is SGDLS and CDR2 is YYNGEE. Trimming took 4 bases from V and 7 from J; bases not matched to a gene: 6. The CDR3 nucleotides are TGTGCCAGCAGCTCAGACAGGGGGTCCAATTCACCCCTCCACTTT. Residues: CASSSDRGSNSPLHF.

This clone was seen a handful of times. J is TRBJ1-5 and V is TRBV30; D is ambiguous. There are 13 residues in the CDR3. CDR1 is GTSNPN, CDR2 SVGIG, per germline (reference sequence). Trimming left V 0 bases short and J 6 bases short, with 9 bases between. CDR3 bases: TGTGCCTGGAGTGTAGGAGGGCCTCAGCCCCAGCATTTT. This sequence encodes CAWSVGGPQPQHF. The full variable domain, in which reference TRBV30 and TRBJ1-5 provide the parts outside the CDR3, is SQTIHQWPATLVQPVGSPLSLECTVEGTSNPNLYWYRQAAGRGLQLLFYSVGIGQISSEVPQNLSASRPQDRQFILSSKKLLLSDSGFYLCAWSVGGPQPQHFGDGTRLSIL.

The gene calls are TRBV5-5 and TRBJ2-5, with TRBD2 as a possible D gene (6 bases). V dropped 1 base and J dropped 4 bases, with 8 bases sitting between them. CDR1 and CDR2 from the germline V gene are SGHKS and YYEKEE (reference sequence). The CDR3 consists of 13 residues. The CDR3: CASSLQGGETQYF. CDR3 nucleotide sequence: TGTGCCAGCAGCTTGCAGGGAGGAGAGACCCAGTACTTC.

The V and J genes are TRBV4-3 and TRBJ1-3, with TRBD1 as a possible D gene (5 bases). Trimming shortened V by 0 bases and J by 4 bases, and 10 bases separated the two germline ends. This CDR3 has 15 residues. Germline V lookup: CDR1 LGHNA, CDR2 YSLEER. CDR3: CASSQEGVVGNTIYF. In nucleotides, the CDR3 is TGCGCCAGCAGCCAAGAGGGGGTAGTCGGAAACACCATATATTTT.

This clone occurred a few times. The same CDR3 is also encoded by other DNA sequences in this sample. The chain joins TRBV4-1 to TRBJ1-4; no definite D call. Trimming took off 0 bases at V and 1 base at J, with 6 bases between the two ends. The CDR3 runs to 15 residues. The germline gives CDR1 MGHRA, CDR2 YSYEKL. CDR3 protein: CASSQDRVTNEKLFF. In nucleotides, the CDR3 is TGCGCCAGCAGCCAAGACCGGGTAACTAATGAAAAACTGTTTTTT.

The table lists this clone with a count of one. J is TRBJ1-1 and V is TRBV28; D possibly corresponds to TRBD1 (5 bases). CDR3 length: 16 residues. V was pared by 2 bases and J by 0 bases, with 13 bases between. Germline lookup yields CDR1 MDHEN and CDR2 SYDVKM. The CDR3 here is CASSLHLGTVNTEAFF. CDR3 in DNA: TGTGCCAGCAGTTTACACCTCGGGACGGTGAACACTGAAGCTTTCTTT.

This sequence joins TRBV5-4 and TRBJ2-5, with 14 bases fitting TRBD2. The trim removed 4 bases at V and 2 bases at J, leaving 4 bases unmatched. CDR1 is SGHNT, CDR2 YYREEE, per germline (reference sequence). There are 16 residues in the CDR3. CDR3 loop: CASSGTSGRPQETQYF. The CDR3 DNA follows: TGTGCCAGCAGCGGGACTAGCGGGAGACCACAAGAGACCCAGTACTTC.

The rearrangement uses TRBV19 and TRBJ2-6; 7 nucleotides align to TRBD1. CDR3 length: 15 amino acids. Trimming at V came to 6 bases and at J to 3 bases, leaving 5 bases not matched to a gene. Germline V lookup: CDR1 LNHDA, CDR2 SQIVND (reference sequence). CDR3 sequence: CASSVTGVGANVLTF. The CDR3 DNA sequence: TGTGCCAGTAGCGTTACAGGGGTTGGGGCCAACGTCCTGACTTTC.

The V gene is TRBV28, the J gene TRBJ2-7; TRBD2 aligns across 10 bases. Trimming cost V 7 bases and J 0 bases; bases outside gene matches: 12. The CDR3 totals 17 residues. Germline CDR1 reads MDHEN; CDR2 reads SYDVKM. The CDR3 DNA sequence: TGTGCCAGCACCCCCGGGGTAGCGGGAGGTCCCTCCTACGAGCAGTACTTC. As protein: CASTPGVAGGPSYEQYF.

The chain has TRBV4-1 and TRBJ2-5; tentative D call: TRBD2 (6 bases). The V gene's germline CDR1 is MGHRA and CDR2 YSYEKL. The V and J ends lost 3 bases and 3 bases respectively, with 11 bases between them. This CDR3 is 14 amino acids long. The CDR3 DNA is TGCGCCAGCAGCCACCGACTAGGCGAAGAGACCCAGTACTTC. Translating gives CASSHRLGEETQYF.

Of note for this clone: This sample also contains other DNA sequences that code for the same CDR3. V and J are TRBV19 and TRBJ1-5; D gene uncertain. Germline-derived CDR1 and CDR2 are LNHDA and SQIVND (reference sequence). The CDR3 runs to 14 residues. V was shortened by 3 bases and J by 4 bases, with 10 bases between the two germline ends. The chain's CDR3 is CASSMGGSNQPQHF. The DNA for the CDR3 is TGTGCCAGTAGTATGGGCGGTTCTAATCAGCCCCAGCATTTT.

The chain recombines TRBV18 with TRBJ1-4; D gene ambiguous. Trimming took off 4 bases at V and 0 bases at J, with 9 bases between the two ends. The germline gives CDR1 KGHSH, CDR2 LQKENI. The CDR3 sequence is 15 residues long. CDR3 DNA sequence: TGTGCCAGCTCACGCGGACCTGCAACTAATGAAAAACTGTTTTTT. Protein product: CASSRGPATNEKLFF.

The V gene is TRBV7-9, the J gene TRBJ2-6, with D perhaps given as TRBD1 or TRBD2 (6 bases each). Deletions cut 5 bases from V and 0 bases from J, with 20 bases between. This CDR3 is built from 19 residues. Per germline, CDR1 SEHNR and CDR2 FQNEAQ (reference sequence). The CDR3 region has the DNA TGTGCCAGCAGCACGCGCGAGGCGGGACATACCTCTGGGGCCAACGTCCTGACTTTC. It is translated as CASSTREAGHTSGANVLTF. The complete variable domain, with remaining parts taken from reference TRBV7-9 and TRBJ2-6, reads DTGVSQNPRHKITKRGQNVTFRCDPISEHNRLYWYRQTLGQGPEFLTYFQNEAQLEKSRLLSDRFSAERPKGSFSTLEIQRTEQGDSAMYLCASSTREAGHTSGANVLTFGAGSRLTVL.

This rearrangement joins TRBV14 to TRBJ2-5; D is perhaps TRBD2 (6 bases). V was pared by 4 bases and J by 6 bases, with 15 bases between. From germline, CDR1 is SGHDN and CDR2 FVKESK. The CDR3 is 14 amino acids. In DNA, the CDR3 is TGTGCCAGCAGCCCTGGAGCGGGTACGCAGACCCAGTACTTC. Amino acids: CASSPGAGTQTQYF.

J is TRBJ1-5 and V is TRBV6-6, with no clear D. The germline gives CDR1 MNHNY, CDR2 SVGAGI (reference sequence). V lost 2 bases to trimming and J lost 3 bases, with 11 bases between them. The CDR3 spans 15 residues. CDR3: CASSYRGSNNQPQHF. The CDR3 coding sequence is TGTGCCAGCAGTTACCGCGGGAGCAACAATCAGCCCCAGCATTTT.